The rows below give T cell receptor beta chains drawn from one sample of a study of CD8 T cells in Susac syndrome. TCRdb itself ran the immunoSEQ multiplex PCR reads through MiXCR, one entry per CDR3 protein. This sample has 150,000 to 200,000 distinct CDR3 sequences, with about 95% found just once. Input material: CD4+ T cells from PBMCs. The receptors come from a human donor in good health. Each CDR3 is given with its conserved first and last residue. The D gene is left open where the match is weak. The size field is filled for only some rows; it gives once, few, many or a size class.

length	V	D	J	size	DNA	CDR3
16	TRBV4-1	TRBD1	TRBJ2-1	once	TGCGCCAGCAGCCAGATTGGACAGGGCACCTACAATGAGCAGTTCTTC	CASSQIGQGTYNEQFF
12	TRBV6-5	TRBD2	TRBJ2-3	-	TGTGCCAGCAGCTCCCAGCGGGGGACGCAGTATTTT	CASSSQRGTQYF
15	TRBV9	-	TRBJ1-5	-	TGTGCCAGCAAACCCGGTCGCCCCGGGGATCAGCCCCAGCATTTT	CASKPGRPGDQPQHF
14	TRBV30	-	TRBJ1-5	-	TGTGCCTGGAGTGCGCTGGACAGCGATCAGCCCCAGCATTTT	CAWSALDSDQPQHF
16	TRBV9	TRBD1	TRBJ2-5	-	TGTGCCAGCAGCGTCTCCCTGGACAGGGGCTCGGAGACCCAGTACTTC	CASSVSLDRGSETQYF
17	TRBV4-2	-	TRBJ1-4	-	TGTGCCAGCAGCCCCTCGGCGGGGGCCACAACTAATGAAAAACTGTTTTTT	CASSPSAGATTNEKLFF
15	TRBV7-2	TRBD1	TRBJ1-1	-	TGTGCCAGCAGCTCCCGAGGGGGCCAGAACACTGAAGCTTTCTTT	CASSSRGGQNTEAFF
14	TRBV9	TRBD2	TRBJ2-5	-	TGTGCCAGCAGCGTGACTAGCGGCCAAGAGACCCAGTACTTC	CASSVTSGQETQYF
14	TRBV9	-	TRBJ2-5	-	TGTGCCAGCAGCTCCCAGGGGTTAGAGGAGACCCAGTACTTC	CASSSQGLEETQYF
17	TRBV4-3	TRBD1	TRBJ1-2	-	TGCGCCAGCAGCCAGGGCCCCTCGACAGGGGGCGACTATGGCTACACCTTC	CASSQGPSTGGDYGYTF
13	TRBV5-1	-	TRBJ1-5	-	TGCGCCAGCAGAGCAACAGAGGATCAGCCCCAGCATTTT	CASRATEDQPQHF
13	TRBV29-1	TRBD2	TRBJ2-3	-	TGCAGCGTTGAACCCCAGCGGGGGCGGACGCAGTATTTT	CSVEPQRGRTQYF
13	TRBV18	-	TRBJ2-1	once	TGTGCCAGCTCACCGATAGCCTACAATGAGCAGTTCTTC	CASSPIAYNEQFF
14	TRBV6-2/TRBV6-3	-	TRBJ2-1	-	TGTGCCAGCAGCGACTCCAGCTCCTACAATGAGCAGTTCTTC	CASSDSSSYNEQFF
14	TRBV4-3	TRBD1	TRBJ1-2	once	TGCGCCAGCAGAAAGACAGGGGTGATTGAAGGCTACACCTTC	CASRKTGVIEGYTF
13	TRBV7-2	TRBD2	TRBJ2-3	few	TGTGCCAGCAGCCGGGGGGTCACAGATACGCAGTATTTT	CASSRGVTDTQYF
12	TRBV20-1	TRBD1	TRBJ1-5	once	TGCAGTGCCCGACAGGGCTCCCAGCCCCAGCATTTT	CSARQGSQPQHF
14	TRBV6-5	TRBD1	TRBJ2-7	-	TGTGCCAGCAGACGACAGGGCGGTGGATACGAGCAGTACTTC	CASRRQGGGYEQYF
14	TRBV7-7	-	TRBJ2-1	-	TGTGCTAGCAGCCCAGAAAGCCAGGGGGGTGAGCAGTTCTTC	CASSPESQGGEQFF
11	TRBV29-1	-	TRBJ1-2	-	TGCAGCGCGGACAGCAACTATGGCTACACCTTC	CSADSNYGYTF
13	TRBV7-9	TRBD1	TRBJ1-6	-	TGTGCCAGCAGTAAGACAGGGGGCTCACCCCTCCACTTT	CASSKTGGSPLHF
13	TRBV30	-	TRBJ1-5	-	TGTGCCTGGAGTGAGACTTTCAATCAGCCCCAGCATTTT	CAWSETFNQPQHF
13	TRBV12-3/TRBV12-4	-	TRBJ2-1	-	TGTGCCAGCAGTTCGGGACCAACCAATGAGCAGTTCTTC	CASSSGPTNEQFF
15	TRBV20-1	-	TRBJ2-7	-	TGCAGTGCTAGTGCCCTACAGGGTTTCTCCTACGAGCAGTACTTC	CSASALQGFSYEQYF
13	TRBV4-1	TRBD1	TRBJ2-7	few	TGCGCCAGCAGCCTACCCACAGGGGACGAGCAGTACTTC	CASSLPTGDEQYF
15	TRBV5-1	-	TRBJ2-1	-	TGCGCCAGCAGCTTGTCGGACAGCTTCTACAATGAGCAGTTCTTC	CASSLSDSFYNEQFF
15	TRBV6-2/TRBV6-3	-	TRBJ1-5	-	TGTGCCAGCAGTTACTCGGACACCCATGCTCAGCCCCAGCATTTT	CASSYSDTHAQPQHF
12	TRBV2	TRBD1	TRBJ1-2	-	TGTGCCAGCAGGGTGGACAGGGGTGGCTACACCTTC	CASRVDRGGYTF
13	TRBV7-2	TRBD2	TRBJ2-1	-	TGTGCCAGCAGCTTACGGCGGGGGACTGAGCAGTTCTTC	CASSLRRGTEQFF
15	TRBV3-1	-	TRBJ1-2	-	TGTGCCAGCAGCCAAGAGGCAGTGAGTAACTATGGCTACACCTTC	CASSQEAVSNYGYTF
16	TRBV15	TRBD2	TRBJ2-7	-	TGTGCCACCAGCAGAGAGAGAGCGGGGGGGCCCGGCGAGCAGTACTTC	CATSRERAGGPGEQYF
14	TRBV9	TRBD2	TRBJ2-1	-	TGTGCCAGCAGCGTAGTAGCGGGCGCGGGTGAGCAGTTCTTC	CASSVVAGAGEQFF
12	TRBV6-1	-	TRBJ1-5	few	TGTGCCAGCAGTTCTCCTCGCCAGCCCCAGCATTTT	CASSSPRQPQHF
12	TRBV2	-	TRBJ1-2	-	TGTGCCAGCAGTGCGAGTAACTATGGCTACACCTTC	CASSASNYGYTF
15	TRBV20-1	-	TRBJ1-4	-	TGCAGTGCACAAAAAGCCGGGGCCGTAAATGAAAAACTGTTTTTT	CSAQKAGAVNEKLFF
14	TRBV28	-	TRBJ1-6	-	TGTGCCAGCAGTCCAACCGGGACGGTTGGTCCCCTCCACTTT	CASSPTGTVGPLHF
15	TRBV3-1	-	TRBJ1-5	-	TGTGCCAGCAGCCAAGGTCAGGGGCTCGCTCAGCCCCAGCATTTT	CASSQGQGLAQPQHF
14	TRBV11-2	TRBD1	TRBJ2-7	-	TGTGCCAGCAGCTCCCGGACAGGTCAGAGCGAGCAGTACTTC	CASSSRTGQSEQYF
13	TRBV9	-	TRBJ2-1	-	TGTGCCAGCAGCGTAGACGGGGGTGGTGAGCAGTTCTTC	CASSVDGGGEQFF
12	TRBV9	-	TRBJ2-3	-	TGTGCCAGCAGCGGGTTAGGAGATACGCAGTATTTT	CASSGLGDTQYF
15	TRBV6-1	-	TRBJ2-4	-	TGTGCCAGCAGCACGACTCTCCTCAGGGGAAACATTCAGTACTTC	CASSTTLLRGNIQYF